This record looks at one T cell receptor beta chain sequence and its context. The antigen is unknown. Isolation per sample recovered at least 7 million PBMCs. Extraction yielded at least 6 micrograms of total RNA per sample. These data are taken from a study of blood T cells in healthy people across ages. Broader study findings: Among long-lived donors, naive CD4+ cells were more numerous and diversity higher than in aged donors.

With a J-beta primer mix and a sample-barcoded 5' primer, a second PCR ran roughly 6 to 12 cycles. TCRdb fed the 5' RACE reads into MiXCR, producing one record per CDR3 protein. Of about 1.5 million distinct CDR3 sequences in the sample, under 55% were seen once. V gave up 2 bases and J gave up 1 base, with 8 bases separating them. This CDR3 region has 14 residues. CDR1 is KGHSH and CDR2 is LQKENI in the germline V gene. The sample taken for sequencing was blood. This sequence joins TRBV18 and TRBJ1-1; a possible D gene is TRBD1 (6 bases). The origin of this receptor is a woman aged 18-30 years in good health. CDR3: CASSPDRSNTEAFF. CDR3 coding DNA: TGTGCCAGCTCACCAGACAGGTCGAACACTGAAGCTTTCTTT.